Reported below is one TCR beta chain. With a much larger clone just one base away, this may be a read error. These data are taken from a study of T cells in Graves' hyperthyroidism and ophthalmopathy. Background on the study: Before any treatment, at initial diagnosis, peripheral blood was collected.

Amplification of TCR beta CDR3 regions used RNA as the template. TCR CDR3 underwent first-round RT-PCR with the HTBI primer set. Using its own MiXCR run on the multiplex PCR reads, TCRdb lists one record per CDR3 protein. The sample holds roughly 570,000 distinct CDR3 sequences, about 15% seen once. Aged 18 to 65, the patients had hyperthyroidism that was newly diagnosed and had lasted under 2 months. The diagnoses drew upon clinical symptoms, serum thyroxine and TRAb, thyroid ultrasound and orbital computed tomography. The PBMCs had their origin in around 9.1 ml of fresh peripheral blood. The CDR3 has 14 amino acids. The germline V gene has CDR1 SGHRS and CDR2 YFSETQ.

The chain is built from TRBV5-1 and TRBJ1-1; 7 bases fit TRBD1. This receptor was identified in a woman younger than 45 with Graves' hyperthyroidism. Sequencing used blood. The CDR3 bases are TGCACCAGCAGAATTTCACAACGACAGGGCGAAACTTTCTTT. Encoded protein: CTSRISQRQGETFF.